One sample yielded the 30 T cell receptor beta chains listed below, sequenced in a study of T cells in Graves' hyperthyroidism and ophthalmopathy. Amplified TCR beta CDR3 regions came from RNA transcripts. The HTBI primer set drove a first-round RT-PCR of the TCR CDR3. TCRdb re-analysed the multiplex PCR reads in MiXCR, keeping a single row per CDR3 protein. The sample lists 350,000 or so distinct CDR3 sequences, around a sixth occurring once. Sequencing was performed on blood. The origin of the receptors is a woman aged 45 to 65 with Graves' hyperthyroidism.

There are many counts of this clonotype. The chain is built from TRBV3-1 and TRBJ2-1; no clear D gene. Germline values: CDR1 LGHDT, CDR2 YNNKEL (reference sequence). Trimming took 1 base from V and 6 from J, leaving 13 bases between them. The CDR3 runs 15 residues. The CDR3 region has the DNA TGTGCCAGCAGCCAAGGATTGGGCAGACTCAATGAGCAGTTCTTC. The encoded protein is CASSQGLGRLNEQFF.

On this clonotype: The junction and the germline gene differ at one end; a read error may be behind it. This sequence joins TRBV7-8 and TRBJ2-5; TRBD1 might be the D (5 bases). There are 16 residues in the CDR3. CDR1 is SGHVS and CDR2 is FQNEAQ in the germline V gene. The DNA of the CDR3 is TGTGTCAGCAGCTTAGGCCCCAGGGCTCTTCAGGAGACCCAGTACTTC. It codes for CVSSLGPRALQETQYF.

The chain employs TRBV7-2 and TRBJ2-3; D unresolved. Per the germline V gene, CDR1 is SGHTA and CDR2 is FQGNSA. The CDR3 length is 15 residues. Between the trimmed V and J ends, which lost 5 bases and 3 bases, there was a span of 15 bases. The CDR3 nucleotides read TGTACCAGCAGCGTAGACCAGTATACAACAGATACGCAGTATTTT. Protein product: CTSSVDQYTTDTQYF.

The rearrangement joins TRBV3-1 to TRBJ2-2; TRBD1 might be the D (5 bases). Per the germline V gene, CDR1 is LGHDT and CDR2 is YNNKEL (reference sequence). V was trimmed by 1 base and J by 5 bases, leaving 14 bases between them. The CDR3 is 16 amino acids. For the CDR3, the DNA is TGTGCCAGCAGCCAAGTCGAGACAGACAATACCGGGGAGCTGTTTTTT. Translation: CASSQVETDNTGELFF.

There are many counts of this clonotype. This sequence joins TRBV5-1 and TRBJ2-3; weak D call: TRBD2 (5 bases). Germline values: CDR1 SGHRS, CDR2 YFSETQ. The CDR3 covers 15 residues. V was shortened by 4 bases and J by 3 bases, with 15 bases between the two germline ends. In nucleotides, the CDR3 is TGCGCCAGCAGCCCGAGCGGTGGGGAGACAGATACGCAGTATTTT. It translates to CASSPSGGETDTQYF.

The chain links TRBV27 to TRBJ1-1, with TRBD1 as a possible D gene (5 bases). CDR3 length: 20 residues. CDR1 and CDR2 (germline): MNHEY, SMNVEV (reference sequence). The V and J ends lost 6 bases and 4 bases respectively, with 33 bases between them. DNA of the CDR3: TGTGCCAGCAGATCCTACCACGTCGGGGACCTGACAAAACGGGGCACTGAAGCTTTCTTT. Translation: CASRSYHVGDLTKRGTEAFF.

Here the CDR3 DNA reads TGCGCCAGCAGCCAAGACCGCAGCGGGACATCCTACGAGCAGTACTTC. It yields the protein CASSQDRSGTSYEQYF. The chain links TRBV4-1 to TRBJ2-7, with TRBD2 as a possible D gene (7 bases). V was trimmed by 0 bases and J by 1 base, leaving 13 bases between them. This CDR3 has 16 amino acids. Germline values: CDR1 MGHRA, CDR2 YSYEKL.

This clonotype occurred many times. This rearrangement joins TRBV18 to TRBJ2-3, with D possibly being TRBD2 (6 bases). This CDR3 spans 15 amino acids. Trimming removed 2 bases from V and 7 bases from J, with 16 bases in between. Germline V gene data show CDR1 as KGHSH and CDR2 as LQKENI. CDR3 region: CASSPARGLTYTQYF. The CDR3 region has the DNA TGTGCCAGCTCACCAGCCCGGGGACTTACGTATACGCAGTATTTT.

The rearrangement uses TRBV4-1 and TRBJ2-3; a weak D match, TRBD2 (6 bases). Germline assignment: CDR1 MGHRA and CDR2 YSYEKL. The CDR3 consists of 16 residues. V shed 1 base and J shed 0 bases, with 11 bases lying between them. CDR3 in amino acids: CASSQVGGASTDTQYF. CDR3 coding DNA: TGCGCCAGCAGCCAAGTCGGCGGGGCTAGCACAGATACGCAGTATTTT.

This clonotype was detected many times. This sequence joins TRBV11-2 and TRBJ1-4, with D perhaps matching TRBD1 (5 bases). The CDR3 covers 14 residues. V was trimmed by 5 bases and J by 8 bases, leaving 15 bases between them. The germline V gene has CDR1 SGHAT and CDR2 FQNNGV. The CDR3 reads CASSHGGVGEKLFF. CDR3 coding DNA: TGTGCCAGCAGCCACGGGGGGGTTGGGGAAAAACTGTTTTTT.

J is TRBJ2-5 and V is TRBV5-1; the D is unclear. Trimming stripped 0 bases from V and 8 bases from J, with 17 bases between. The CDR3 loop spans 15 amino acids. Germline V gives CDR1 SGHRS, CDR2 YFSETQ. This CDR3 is CASSLAPTESETQYF. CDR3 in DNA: TGCGCCAGCAGCTTGGCCCCGACGGAATCGGAAACCCAGTACTTC.

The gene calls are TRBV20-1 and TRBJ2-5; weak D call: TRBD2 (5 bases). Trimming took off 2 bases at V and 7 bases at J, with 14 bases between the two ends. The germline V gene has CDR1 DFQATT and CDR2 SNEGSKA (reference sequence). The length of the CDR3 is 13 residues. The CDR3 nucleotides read TGCAGTGCTAGACCGGGGTACCAAAGGACCCAGTACTTC. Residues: CSARPGYQRTQYF.

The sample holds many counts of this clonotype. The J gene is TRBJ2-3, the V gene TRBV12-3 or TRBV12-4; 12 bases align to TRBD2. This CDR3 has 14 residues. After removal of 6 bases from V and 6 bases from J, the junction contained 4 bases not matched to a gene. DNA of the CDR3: TGTGCCAGCAGGAGACTAGCGGGAGCGGATACGCAGTATTTT. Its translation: CASRRLAGADTQYF.

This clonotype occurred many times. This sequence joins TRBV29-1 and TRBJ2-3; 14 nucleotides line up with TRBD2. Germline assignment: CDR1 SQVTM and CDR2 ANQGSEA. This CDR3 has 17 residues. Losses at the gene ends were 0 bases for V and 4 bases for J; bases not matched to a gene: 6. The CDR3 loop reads CSVEEGTSGSWADTQYF. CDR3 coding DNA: TGCAGCGTTGAAGAAGGGACTAGCGGGAGTTGGGCAGATACGCAGTATTTT.

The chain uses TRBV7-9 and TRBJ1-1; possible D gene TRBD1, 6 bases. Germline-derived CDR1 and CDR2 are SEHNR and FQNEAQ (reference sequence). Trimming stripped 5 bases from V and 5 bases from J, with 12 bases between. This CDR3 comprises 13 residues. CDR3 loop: CASSPIRGTEAFF. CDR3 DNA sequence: TGTGCCAGCAGCCCGATAAGGGGGACTGAAGCTTTCTTT.

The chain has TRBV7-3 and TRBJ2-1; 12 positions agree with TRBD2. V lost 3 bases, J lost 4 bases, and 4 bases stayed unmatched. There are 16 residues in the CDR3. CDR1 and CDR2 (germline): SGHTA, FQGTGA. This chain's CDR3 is CASSFGLAGGYNEQFF. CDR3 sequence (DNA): TGTGCCAGCAGCTTTGGTCTAGCGGGAGGGTACAATGAGCAGTTCTTC.

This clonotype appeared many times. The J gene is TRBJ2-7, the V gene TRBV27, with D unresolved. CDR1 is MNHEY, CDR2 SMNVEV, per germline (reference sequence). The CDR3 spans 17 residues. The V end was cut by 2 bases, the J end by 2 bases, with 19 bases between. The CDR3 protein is CASSLKGPAWSAYEQYV. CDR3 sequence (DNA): TGTGCCAGCAGTTTAAAGGGCCCGGCGTGGAGTGCCTACGAGCAGTACGTC.

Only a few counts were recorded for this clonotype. For the CDR3, the DNA is TGTGCCAGCAGTGAAGCGAGAGGGAGAATCACTGAAGCTTTCTTT. It yields the protein CASSEARGRITEAFF. The gene calls are TRBV2 and TRBJ1-1; no reliable D call. The length of the CDR3 is 15 residues. Per germline, CDR1 SNHLY and CDR2 FYNNEI. V was clipped by 0 bases and J by 4 bases, with 12 bases between them. Variable domain in full (rest from reference TRBV2 and TRBJ1-1): EPEVTQTPSHQVTQMGQEVILRCVPISNHLYFYWYRQILGQKVEFLVSFYNNEISEKSEIFDDQFSVERPDGSNFTLKIRSTKLEDSAMYFCASSEARGRITEAFFGQGTRLTVV.

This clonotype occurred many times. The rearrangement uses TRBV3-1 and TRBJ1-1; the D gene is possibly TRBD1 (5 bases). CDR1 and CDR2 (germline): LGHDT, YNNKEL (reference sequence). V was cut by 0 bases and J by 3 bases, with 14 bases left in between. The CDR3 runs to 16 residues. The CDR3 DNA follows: TGTGCCAGCAGCCAAGATGAAATAAGGGGTCACACTGAAGCTTTCTTT. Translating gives CASSQDEIRGHTEAFF.

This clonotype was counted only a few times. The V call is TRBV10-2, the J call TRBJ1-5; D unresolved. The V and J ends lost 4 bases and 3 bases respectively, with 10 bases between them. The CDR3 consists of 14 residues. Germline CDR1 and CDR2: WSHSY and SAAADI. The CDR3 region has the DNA TGCGCCAGCAGTGTCTCCGTTGACAATCAGCCCCAGCATTTT. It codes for CASSVSVDNQPQHF.

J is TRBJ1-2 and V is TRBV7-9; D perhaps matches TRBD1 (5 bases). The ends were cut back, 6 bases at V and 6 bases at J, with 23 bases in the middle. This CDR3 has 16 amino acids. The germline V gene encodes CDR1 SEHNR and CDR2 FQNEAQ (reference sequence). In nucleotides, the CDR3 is TGTGCCAGCAGTCCTCAAGGGGCACAGTTTGGAGATGGCTACACCTTC. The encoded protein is CASSPQGAQFGDGYTF.

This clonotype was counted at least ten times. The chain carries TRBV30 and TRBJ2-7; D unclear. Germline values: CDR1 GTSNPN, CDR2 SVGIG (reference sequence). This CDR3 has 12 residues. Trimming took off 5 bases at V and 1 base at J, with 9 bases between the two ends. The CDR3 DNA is TGTGCCTGGGGTAGGCATTCCTACGAGCAGTACTTC. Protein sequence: CAWGRHSYEQYF.

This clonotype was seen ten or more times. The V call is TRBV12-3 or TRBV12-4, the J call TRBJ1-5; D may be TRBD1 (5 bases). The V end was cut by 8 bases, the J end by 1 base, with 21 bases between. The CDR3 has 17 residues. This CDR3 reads CASAKGQRELSNQPQHF. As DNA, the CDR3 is TGTGCCAGCGCTAAGGGGCAGCGAGAACTAAGCAATCAGCCCCAGCATTTT.

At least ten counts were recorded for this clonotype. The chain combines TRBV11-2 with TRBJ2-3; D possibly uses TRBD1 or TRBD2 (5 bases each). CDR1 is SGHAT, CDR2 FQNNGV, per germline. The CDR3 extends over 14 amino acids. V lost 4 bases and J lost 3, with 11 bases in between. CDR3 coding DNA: TGTGCCAGCAGCTCCCGGGGCGGAACAGATACGCAGTATTTT. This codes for CASSSRGGTDTQYF.

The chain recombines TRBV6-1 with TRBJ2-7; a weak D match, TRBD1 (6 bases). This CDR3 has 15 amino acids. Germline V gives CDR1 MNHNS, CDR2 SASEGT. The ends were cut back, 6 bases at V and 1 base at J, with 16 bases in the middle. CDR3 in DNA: TGTGCCAGCAGGCCCCGGGACACCACTTCCTACGAGCAGTACGTC. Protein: CASRPRDTTSYEQYV.

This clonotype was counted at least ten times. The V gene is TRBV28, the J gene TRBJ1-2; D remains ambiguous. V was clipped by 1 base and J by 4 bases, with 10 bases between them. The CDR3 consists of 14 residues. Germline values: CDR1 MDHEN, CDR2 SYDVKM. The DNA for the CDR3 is TGTGCCAGCAGTTTATCGGGAGACTCCTATGGCTACACCTTC. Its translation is CASSLSGDSYGYTF.

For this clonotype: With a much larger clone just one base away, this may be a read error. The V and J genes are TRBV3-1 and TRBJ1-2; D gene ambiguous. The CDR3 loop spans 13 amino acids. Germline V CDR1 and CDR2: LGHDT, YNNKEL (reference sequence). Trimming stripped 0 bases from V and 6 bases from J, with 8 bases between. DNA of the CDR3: TGTGCCAGCAGCCAAGACCCTTTCCATGGCTACACCTTC. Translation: CASSQDPFHGYTF.

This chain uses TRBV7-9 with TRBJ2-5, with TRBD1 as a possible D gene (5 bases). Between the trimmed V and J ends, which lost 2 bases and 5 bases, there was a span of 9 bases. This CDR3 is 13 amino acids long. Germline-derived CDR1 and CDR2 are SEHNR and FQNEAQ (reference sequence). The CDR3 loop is CASSLLTAETQYF. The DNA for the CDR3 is TGTGCCAGCAGCTTACTGACAGCGGAGACCCAGTACTTC. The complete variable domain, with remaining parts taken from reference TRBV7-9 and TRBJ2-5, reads DTGVSQNPRHKITKRGQNVTFRCDPISEHNRLYWYRQTLGQGPEFLTYFQNEAQLEKSRLLSDRFSAERPKGSFSTLEIQRTEQGDSAMYLCASSLLTAETQYFGPGTRLLVL.

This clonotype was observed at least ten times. The CDR3: CASSRSPQGNTEAFF. The CDR3 nucleotides read TGTGCCAGCAGCCGAAGCCCCCAGGGGAACACTGAAGCTTTCTTT. V usage is TRBV3-1 and J usage is TRBJ1-1; D is possibly TRBD1 (5 bases). CDR1 and CDR2 from the germline V gene are LGHDT and YNNKEL (reference sequence). V was shortened by 4 bases and J by 1 base, with 13 bases between the two germline ends. The CDR3 contains 15 residues.

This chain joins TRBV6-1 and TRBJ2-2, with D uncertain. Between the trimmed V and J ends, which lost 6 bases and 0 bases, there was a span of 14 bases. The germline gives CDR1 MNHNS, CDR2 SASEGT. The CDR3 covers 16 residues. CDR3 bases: TGTGCCAGCAGCCGGGTGAGGCCAACGAACACCGGGGAGCTGTTTTTT. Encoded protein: CASSRVRPTNTGELFF.